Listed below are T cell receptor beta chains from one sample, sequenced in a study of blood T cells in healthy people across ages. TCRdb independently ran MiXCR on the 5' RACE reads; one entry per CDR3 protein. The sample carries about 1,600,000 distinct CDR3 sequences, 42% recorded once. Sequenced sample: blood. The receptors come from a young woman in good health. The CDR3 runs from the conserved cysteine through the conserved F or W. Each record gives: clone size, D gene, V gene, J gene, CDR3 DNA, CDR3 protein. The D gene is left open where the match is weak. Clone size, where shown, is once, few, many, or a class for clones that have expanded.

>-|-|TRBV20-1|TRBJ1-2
TGCAGTGCTAGACAGGGAGCGGGCTACACCTTC
CSARQGAGYTF
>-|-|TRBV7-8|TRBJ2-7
TGTGCCAGCAGAGACCTCCTCGGGGAGCAGTACTTC
CASRDLLGEQYF
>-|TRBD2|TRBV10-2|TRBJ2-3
TGCGCCAGCCTACTAGCGGGAGGGCCTAGGGATACGCAGTATTTT
CASLLAGGPRDTQYF
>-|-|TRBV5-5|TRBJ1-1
TGTGCCAGCAGCTGGGGAGCTAACACTGAAGCTTTCTTT
CASSWGANTEAFF
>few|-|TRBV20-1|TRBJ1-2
TGCAGTGCTAGTGCCCAGGGATCTAACTATGGCTACACCTTC
CSASAQGSNYGYTF
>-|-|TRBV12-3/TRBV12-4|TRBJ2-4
TGTGCCAGCAGTGCCGGGACACTGGCGAACATTCAGTACTTC
CASSAGTLANIQYF
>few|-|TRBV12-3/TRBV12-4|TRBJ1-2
TGTGCCAGCACCATGAGGGGCGCCTCATCCTATTATGGCTACACCTTC
CASTMRGASSYYGYTF
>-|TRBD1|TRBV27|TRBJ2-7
TGTGCCAGCAGTCCACGACAGGGTTTCGAGCAGTACTTC
CASSPRQGFEQYF
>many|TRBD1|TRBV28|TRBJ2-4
TGTGCCAGCAGTTCCACCGACAGGGTTGGAAACATTCAGTACTTC
CASSSTDRVGNIQYF
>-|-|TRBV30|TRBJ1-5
TGTGCCTGGAGTGGAGGGGGAGGCAATCAGCCCCAGCATTTT
CAWSGGGGNQPQHF
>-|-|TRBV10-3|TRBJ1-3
TGTGCCATCAGCCTGACAGTACGTTCTGGAAACACCATATATTTT
CAISLTVRSGNTIYF